These T cell receptor beta chains were read from a single sample in a study of response to subunit inactivated influenza vaccine. TCRdb redid the calling of the RT-PCR reads with MiXCR, one entry per CDR3 protein. The repertoire holds hundreds of thousands of distinct CDR3 sequences, 13% seen once, with 10% to 15% in the top ten. This material consisted of PBMCs from blood, taken 40 to 50 days after vaccination. Source of these receptors: a man aged 45-65 years who received an inactivated influenza vaccine. Each CDR3 is given with its conserved first and last residue.

V gene,J gene,CDR3 protein
TRBV29-1,TRBJ2-1,CSVLRDRGPGFRNEQFF
TRBV7-8,TRBJ2-7,CASSPHPEYEQYF
TRBV5-1,TRBJ1-1,CASSSYAGHTEAFF
TRBV11-2,TRBJ2-7,CASSPVSIEPETYEQYF
TRBV20-1,TRBJ1-1,CSASPGGAEAFF
TRBV12-3/TRBV12-4,TRBJ2-3,CASSLERGLSTDTQYF
TRBV6-2/TRBV6-3,TRBJ2-3,CASSYVAGSTDTQYF
TRBV5-1,TRBJ2-3,CASSGQTTDTQYF
TRBV2,TRBJ2-1,CASSLRSSGGLSSYNEQFF
TRBV10-3,TRBJ2-7,CAISDEVAYEQHF
TRBV25-1,TRBJ2-3,CASSVGQVITDTQYF
TRBV10-3,TRBJ2-2,CAIKFGGTPGTGELFF
TRBV11-2,TRBJ2-6,CASRRPGSRSGANVLTF
TRBV7-8,TRBJ1-1,CASSRGTGGSRTEAFF
TRBV5-1,TRBJ2-7,CASSFKLAGANEQYF
TRBV20-1,TRBJ2-2,CSAPNGGINTGELFF
TRBV12-3/TRBV12-4,TRBJ1-6,CASRGGGQSYNSPLHF
TRBV20-1,TRBJ1-4,CSARGSSRDPSKLFF
TRBV20-1,TRBJ2-5,CSASPTFQETQYF
TRBV5-1,TRBJ1-6,CASSAGQLNSPLHF
TRBV29-1,TRBJ2-2,CSVAGTGTTGELFF
TRBV20-1,TRBJ2-1,CSAPTSGRSNEQFF
TRBV18,TRBJ2-1,CASSPDRTGYNEQFF
TRBV6-1,TRBJ2-7,CASSDPSYEQHF
TRBV7-9,TRBJ1-4,CASSFDGSREKLFF
TRBV10-3,TRBJ1-5,CAISESQGVVEPQHF
TRBV4-3,TRBJ2-5,CASSPLGQGRTQYF
TRBV12-3/TRBV12-4,TRBJ2-3,CASSPPGLPRDTDTQYF
TRBV10-3,TRBJ2-4,CAISESRESKNIQYF
TRBV7-2,TRBJ2-1,CASSQRASPYNEQFF
TRBV5-1,TRBJ2-3,CASSSLLGSDTQYF
TRBV24-1,TRBJ2-5,CATSPRFQETQYF
TRBV7-9,TRBJ2-7,CASSRSRGLIYEQYF
TRBV12-3/TRBV12-4,TRBJ2-1,CASRRQTGGGGNEQFF
TRBV10-3,TRBJ2-1,CASHPMGSGRGNEQFF
TRBV7-9,TRBJ2-7,CASSLALGSSSYEQYF
TRBV9,TRBJ2-3,CASSPEPGADTQYF
TRBV10-3,TRBJ2-3,CAISSGRSTDTQYF
TRBV29-1,TRBJ2-7,CSAQKGGEQYF
TRBV5-1,TRBJ2-1,CASSLDTGNYNEQFF
TRBV12-3/TRBV12-4,TRBJ2-3,CASRLSTGREDTQYF
TRBV7-2,TRBJ2-1,CASSPGTGSRYNEQFF
TRBV6-2/TRBV6-3,TRBJ1-1,CASSYSPRRNTEAFF
TRBV28,TRBJ1-2,CASGTSNYGYTF
TRBV25-1,TRBJ2-3,CASSVAGASDTQYF
TRBV11-2,TRBJ2-1,CASSSNPISYNEQFF
TRBV4-2,TRBJ2-2,CASSQEGLASGELFF
TRBV3-1,TRBJ1-6,CASRDSYNSPLHF
TRBV5-1,TRBJ2-3,CASSGSTPADTQYF
TRBV12-3/TRBV12-4,TRBJ1-2,CASSLAQYGYTF
TRBV4-3,TRBJ1-2,CASSQDHTGGYGYTF
TRBV12-3/TRBV12-4,TRBJ1-5,CASSVFSSNPPQHF
TRBV5-1,TRBJ1-5,CASRLTSLSNQPQHF